The entry below gives a single T cell receptor (beta chain) sequence along with its context. Its antigen is currently not known. Qualities for individual bases were not recorded, and no much larger clone is one base off. Trimming at the junction amounts to 5 bases on V and 4 bases on J, and the germline ends lie 12 bases apart. CDR1 and CDR2 are read off the germline V gene (reference sequence) as MNHNY and SVGAGI. The cysteine opens and the phenylalanine closes a CDR3 of 14 amino acids. Only CDR3 DNA remains: 42 bases, in frame from the first base. The donors were healthy, HIV-negative adults who had no recently reported acute infections or vaccinations. Every donor was a Caucasian adult residing in Nashville, Tennessee, USA. CD4+ T cells were enriched by magnetic negative selection, after which naive cells were positively selected on CD45RA and the negative fraction was taken as the memory subset. Blood was collected by leukapheresis, and PBMCs were isolated by Ficoll-Histopaque density gradient centrifugation and then cryopreserved in liquid nitrogen vapor phase. Analytical flow cytometry was used to check the purity and quantity of each magnetically sorted T cell population. Each sorted fraction had its genomic DNA isolated and then quantified by UV absorbance on a Nanodrop 2000c.

The sample originates from a study of shared clonotypes between healthy human individuals (dated by TCRdb to the early 2020s). Regarding the study in general: A few men and two women, aged 18 to 49 years, made up the cohort. For each donor, CD4 naive and CD4 memory were each given three plates, CD8 naive was given two plates, and CD8 memory was given one plate. To estimate repertoire size and how much clonotypes are shared between individuals, the study performed deep sequencing of blood TCR repertoires from about five healthy adults. To increase sequencing depth and limit assay-specific biases, TCR repertoire library preparation and sequencing were carried out by different laboratories using diverse techniques. Per donor, leukapheresis produced somewhere between about 0.94 and 9.5 billion PBMCs.

General study outcomes and caveats: Pairwise subsampling led to the expectation that sequencing depth would affect the degree of clonotype sharing among donors. Because the study included only a small number of donors, the genetic and exposure-history diversity represented was limited. Sampling was limited to blood, and TCR repertoires in tissue likely differ from TCR repertoires in blood. Estimated clonotype richness was generally larger for naive than for memory subsets. Even with the large sequencing depth, rarefaction of the sorted-subset datasets indicated that sequencing was incomplete. Across four donors, approximately 4.9% of naive CD4, approximately 3.6% of naive CD8, about 2.3% of memory CD4, and 0.3% to 0.45% of memory CD8 clonotypes were shared. Clonotypes shared by all four sorted-subset donors showed higher generation probabilities than non-shared clonotypes.

TCR CDR3 regions were amplified from genomic DNA by multiplex PCR using the deep immunoSEQ assay. For each cell subset, the extracted genomic DNA was distributed evenly across all wells of several immunoSEQ 96-well plates, and each plate served as one replicate. Each replicate PCR for sorted subsets received around 0.2 ug genomic DNA, equal to tens of thousands of T cell genomes. The purified libraries were quantified using a Qubit 3.0 fluorometer, sized with a Bioanalyzer 2100, and then quantified again using the KAPA Library Quantification kit. Every immunoSEQ 96-well plate was sequenced on a dedicated single-read 150-cycle Illumina NextSeq 550 flow cell. On the study's bioinformatics: Because the immunoSEQ output held only junctional sequences and lacked quality scores, the filtering could not match the filtering applied to full-length reads. To assign V/J genes and CDR3, sequences were annotated against IMGT germline references using PyIR, a Python wrapper for IgBLAST v1.9. Any read was removed if the V/J assignment was weak (E-value above 1e-6), the CDR3 was missing, or the read contained stop codons, out-of-frame junctions, or ambiguous translated residues. V3J clonotypes were defined as sequences sharing an identical inferred V gene, J gene, and CDR3 amino acid sequence. The percentage overlap between two repertoires was calculated by dividing the number of shared unique clonotypes by the size of the smaller repertoire. Three approaches were used to assess repertoire richness: RTK rarefaction, the Chao1 estimator, and Recon v2.1 estimates of unobserved clonotypes. For all TCRbeta clonotypes obtained by the gDNA method from a handful of donors, generation probabilities were computed with OLGA. TCRdb holds this immuneACCESS table with in-frame rearrangements only. Some clones are missing; in checked studies, unresolved V genes explain under half, and the rest has no known cause. Clonal size and the V and J genes are those of that table, whereas D and trimming came from the DNA. The sample profile shows some 1.1 million clones; about 80% of them were found once. Together, the top ten hold roughly 0.82% of the sample.

The specimen sequenced was memory CD4+ T cells from PBMCs. The label giving this sample's cell subset or site can be read as: CD45RA-negative fraction. This sequence was found in a man aged 18 to 30 in good health. Some clones in this sample may be carry-over from other donors' samples. The receptor chain draws on TRBV6-6 and TRBJ1-3; the D gene is perhaps TRBD1, from 6 matching bases. The CDR3 region reads CASSLTGEGNTIYF. The nucleotide sequence reads as follows: TGTGCCAGCAGTCTGACAGGAGAAGGAAACACCATATATTTT.